This T cell receptor (beta chain) was retrieved from a study of memory CD4+ T cells and cytomegalovirus serostatus. Overall study context: This sample comes from healthy Belgian adults, eight or nine CMV seropositive, under 25 seronegative.

Clones were read by immunoSEQ multiplex PCR, and TCRdb kept only the in-frame ones, dropping some. The table has some 49,000 clones, roughly 78% seen once. Single viable CD3+CD4+CD8-CD45RO+ cells were sorted as the memory CD4+ T cells. The CDR3 totals 14 residues. V gave up 3 bases and J gave up 1 base, with 7 bases separating them. Germline CDR1 is KGHSH and CDR2 is LQKENI. This clone came up once. Its antigen is still unknown. Study-level points and caveats: Of roughly 180 reported CMV TCRbeta sequences, some 67 were found in memory CD4+ repertoires. A US-trained random forest predicted CMV serostatus with median AUC around 0.9.

The TCR was taken from an adult in good health and CMV-seronegative. The V gene is TRBV18, the J gene TRBJ1-3, with D uncertain. The specimen was memory CD4+ T cells from blood. The CDR3 nucleotides are TGTGCCAGCTCACCTGGGGAATCTGGAAACACCATATATTTT. As protein: CASSPGESGNTIYF.